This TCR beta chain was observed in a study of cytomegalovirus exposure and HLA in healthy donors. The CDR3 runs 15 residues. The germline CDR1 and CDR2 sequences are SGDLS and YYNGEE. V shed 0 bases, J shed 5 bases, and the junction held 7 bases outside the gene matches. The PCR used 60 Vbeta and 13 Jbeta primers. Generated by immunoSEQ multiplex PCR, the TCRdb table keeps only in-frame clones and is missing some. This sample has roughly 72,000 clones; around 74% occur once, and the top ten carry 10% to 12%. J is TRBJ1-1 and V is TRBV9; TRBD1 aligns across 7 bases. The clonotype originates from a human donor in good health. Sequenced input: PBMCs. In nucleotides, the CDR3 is TGTGCCAGCAGCGTAGGAGGGGGCAGTGCGACTGAAGCTTTCTTT. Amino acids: CASSVGGGSATEAFF. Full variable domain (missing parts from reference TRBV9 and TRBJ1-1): DSGVTQTPKHLITATGQRVTLRCSPRSGDLSVYWYQQSLDQGLQFLIQYYNGEERAKGNILERFSAQQFPDLHSELNLSSLELGDSALYFCASSVGGGSATEAFFGQGTRLTVV.